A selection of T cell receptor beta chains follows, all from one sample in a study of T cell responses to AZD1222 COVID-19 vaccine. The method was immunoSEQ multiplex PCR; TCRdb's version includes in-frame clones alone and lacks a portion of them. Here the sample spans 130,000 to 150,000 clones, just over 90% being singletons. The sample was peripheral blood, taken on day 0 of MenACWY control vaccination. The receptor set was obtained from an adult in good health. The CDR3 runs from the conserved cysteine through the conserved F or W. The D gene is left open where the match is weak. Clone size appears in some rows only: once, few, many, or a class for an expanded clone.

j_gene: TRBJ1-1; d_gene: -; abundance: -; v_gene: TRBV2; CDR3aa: CASSPDTSEAFF; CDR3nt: TGTGCCAGCAGCCCGGACACTTCGGAAGCTTTCTTT
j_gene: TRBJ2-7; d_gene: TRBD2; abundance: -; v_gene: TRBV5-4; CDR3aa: CASSLELASSYEQYF; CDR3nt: TGTGCCAGCAGCTTGGAACTAGCGTCATCCTACGAGCAGTACTTC
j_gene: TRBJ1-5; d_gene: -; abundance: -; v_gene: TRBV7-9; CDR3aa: CASSLDGYSNQPQHF; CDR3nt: TGTGCCAGCAGCTTAGACGGATATAGCAATCAGCCCCAGCATTTT
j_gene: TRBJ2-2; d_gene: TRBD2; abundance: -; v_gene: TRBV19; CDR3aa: CASSRVAGLGTGELFF; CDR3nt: TGTGCCAGTAGTAGGGTAGCGGGACTAGGGACCGGGGAGCTGTTTTTT
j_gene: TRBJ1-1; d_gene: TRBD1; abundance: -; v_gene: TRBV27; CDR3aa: CASSLWGQGNTEAFF; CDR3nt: TGTGCCAGCAGTTTATGGGGACAGGGGAACACTGAAGCTTTCTTT
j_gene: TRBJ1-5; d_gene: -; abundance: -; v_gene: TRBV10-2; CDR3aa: CASSATGRQPQHF; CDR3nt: TGCGCCAGCAGCGCGACGGGAAGGCAGCCCCAGCATTTT
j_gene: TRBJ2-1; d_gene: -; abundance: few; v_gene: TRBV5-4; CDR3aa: CASSLDKRVHNEQFF; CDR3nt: TGTGCCAGCAGCTTGGACAAGAGGGTACACAATGAGCAGTTCTTC
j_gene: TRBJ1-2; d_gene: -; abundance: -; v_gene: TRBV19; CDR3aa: CASSLDRLILGYTF; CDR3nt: TGTGCCAGTAGTCTTGACAGGCTAATACTGGGCTACACCTTC
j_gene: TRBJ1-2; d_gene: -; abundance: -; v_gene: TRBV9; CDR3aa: CASSVEVVGAWGGYTF; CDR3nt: TGTGCCAGCAGCGTAGAGGTGGTTGGAGCCTGGGGAGGCTACACCTTC
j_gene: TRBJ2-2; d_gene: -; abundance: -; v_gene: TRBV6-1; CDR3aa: CASSEVANTGELFF; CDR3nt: TGTGCCAGCAGTGAAGTAGCCAACACCGGGGAGCTGTTTTTT
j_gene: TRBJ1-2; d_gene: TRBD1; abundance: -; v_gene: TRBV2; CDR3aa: CASSLIQGGYGYTF; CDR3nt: TGTGCCAGCAGTTTAATACAGGGGGGCTATGGCTACACCTTC
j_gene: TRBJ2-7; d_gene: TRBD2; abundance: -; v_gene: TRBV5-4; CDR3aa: CASSSGTSGSRGYEQYF; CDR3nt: TGTGCCAGCAGCTCCGGGACTAGCGGGAGTCGGGGCTACGAGCAGTACTTC
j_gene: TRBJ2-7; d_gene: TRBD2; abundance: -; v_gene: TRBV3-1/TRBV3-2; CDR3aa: CASSHGTSGGSYEQYF; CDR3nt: TGTGCCAGCAGCCATGGGACTAGCGGGGGATCCTACGAGCAGTACTTC
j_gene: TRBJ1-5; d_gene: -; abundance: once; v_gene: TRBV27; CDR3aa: CASSNAGNQPQHF; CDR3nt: TGTGCCAGCAGTAACGCGGGGAATCAGCCCCAGCATTTT
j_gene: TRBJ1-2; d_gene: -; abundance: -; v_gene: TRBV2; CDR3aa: CASIPEFGGYTF; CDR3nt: TGTGCCAGCATCCCTGAGTTCGGGGGCTACACCTTC
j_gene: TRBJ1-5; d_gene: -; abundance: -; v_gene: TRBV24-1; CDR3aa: CATSDGGTTVYSNQPQHF; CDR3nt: TGTGCCACCAGTGATGGGGGTACGACAGTTTATAGCAATCAGCCCCAGCATTTT
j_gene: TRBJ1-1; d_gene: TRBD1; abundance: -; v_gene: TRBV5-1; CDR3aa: CASSLTGQENTEAFF; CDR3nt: TGCGCCAGCAGCTTGACCGGACAGGAGAACACTGAAGCTTTCTTT
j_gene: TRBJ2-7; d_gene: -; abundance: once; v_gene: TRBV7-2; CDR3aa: CASSLAPGTTYEQYF; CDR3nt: TGTGCCAGCAGCTTAGCCCCGGGCACCACCTACGAGCAGTACTTC
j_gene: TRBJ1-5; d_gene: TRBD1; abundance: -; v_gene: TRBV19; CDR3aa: CASSIGQVWGQPQHF; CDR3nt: TGTGCCAGTAGTATCGGACAGGTATGGGGACAGCCCCAGCATTTT
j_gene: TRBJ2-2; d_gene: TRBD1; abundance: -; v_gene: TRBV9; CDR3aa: CASSSWTGSNTGELFF; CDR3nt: TGTGCCAGCAGCTCTTGGACAGGATCGAACACCGGGGAGCTGTTTTTT
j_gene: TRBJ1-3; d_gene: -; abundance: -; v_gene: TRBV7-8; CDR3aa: CASSSSGGAGNTIYF; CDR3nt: TGTGCCAGCAGCTCTAGCGGGGGGGCTGGAAACACCATATATTTT
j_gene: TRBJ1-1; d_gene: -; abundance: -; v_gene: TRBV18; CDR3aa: CASSTGENTEAFF; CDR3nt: TGTGCCAGCTCAACGGGGGAGAACACTGAAGCTTTCTTT
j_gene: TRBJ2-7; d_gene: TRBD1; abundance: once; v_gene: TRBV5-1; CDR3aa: CASSTQGAGDEQYF; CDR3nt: TGCGCCAGCAGCACACAGGGGGCTGGCGACGAGCAGTACTTC
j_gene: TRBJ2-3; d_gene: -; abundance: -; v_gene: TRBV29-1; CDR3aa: CSVAETNTDTQYF; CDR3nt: TGCAGCGTTGCTGAAACGAACACAGATACGCAGTATTTT
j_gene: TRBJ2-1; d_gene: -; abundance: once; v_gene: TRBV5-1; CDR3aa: CASSLEGLYNEQFF; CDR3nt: TGCGCCAGCAGCTTGGAGGGGCTTTACAATGAGCAGTTCTTC
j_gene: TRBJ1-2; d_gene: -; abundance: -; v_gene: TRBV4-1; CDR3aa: CASSQVGLLGYTF; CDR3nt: TGCGCCAGCAGCCAAGTGGGTCTCCTGGGCTACACCTTC
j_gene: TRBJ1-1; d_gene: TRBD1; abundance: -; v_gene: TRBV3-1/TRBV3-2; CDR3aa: CASSRNRGSVTEAFF; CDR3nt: TGTGCCAGCAGCAGGAACAGGGGATCGGTCACTGAAGCTTTCTTT
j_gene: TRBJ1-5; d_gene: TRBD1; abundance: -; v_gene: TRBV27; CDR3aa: CASSMRRTGGNQPQHF; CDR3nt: TGTGCCAGCAGCATGAGGAGGACAGGGGGCAATCAGCCCCAGCATTTT
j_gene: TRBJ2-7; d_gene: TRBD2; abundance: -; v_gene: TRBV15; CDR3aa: CATSPGGGAGDSYEQYF; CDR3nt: TGTGCCACCAGCCCAGGCGGTGGCGCGGGGGACTCCTACGAGCAGTACTTC
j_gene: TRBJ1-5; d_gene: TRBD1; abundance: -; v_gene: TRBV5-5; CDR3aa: CASSLAGTDSNQPQHF; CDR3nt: TGTGCCAGCAGCTTGGCCGGGACAGATAGCAATCAGCCCCAGCATTTT
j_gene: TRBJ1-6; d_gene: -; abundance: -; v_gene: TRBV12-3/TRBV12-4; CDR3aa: CASRGTRNSPLHF; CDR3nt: TGTGCCAGCAGGGGGACGCGGAATTCACCCCTCCACTTT
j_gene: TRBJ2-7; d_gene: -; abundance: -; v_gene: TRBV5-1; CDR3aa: CASSMGFEGHEQYF; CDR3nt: TGCGCCAGCAGCATGGGATTTGAAGGGCACGAGCAGTACTTC
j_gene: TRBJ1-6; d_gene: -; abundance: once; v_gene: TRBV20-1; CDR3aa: CSASSRSVNSPLHF; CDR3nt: TGCAGTGCTAGTTCCCGGTCAGTGAATTCACCCCTCCACTTT
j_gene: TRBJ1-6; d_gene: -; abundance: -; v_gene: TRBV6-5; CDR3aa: CASQGRANSPLHF; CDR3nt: TGTGCCAGTCAGGGGAGGGCTAATTCACCCCTCCACTTT
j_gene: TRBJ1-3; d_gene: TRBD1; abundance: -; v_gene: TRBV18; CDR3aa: CASSPRGLASGNTIYF; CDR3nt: TGTGCCAGCTCACCGAGGGGGCTCGCCTCTGGAAACACCATATATTTT
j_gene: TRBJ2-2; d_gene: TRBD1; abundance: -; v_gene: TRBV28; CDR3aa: CASSLARTGNTGELFF; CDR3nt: TGTGCCAGCAGTTTAGCTAGGACAGGGAACACCGGGGAGCTGTTTTTT
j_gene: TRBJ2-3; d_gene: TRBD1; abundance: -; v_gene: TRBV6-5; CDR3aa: CASSSGTGPPDTQYF; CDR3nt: TGTGCCAGCAGCTCCGGGACAGGGCCGCCAGATACGCAGTATTTT
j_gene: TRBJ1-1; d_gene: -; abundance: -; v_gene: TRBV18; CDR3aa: CASSPGQNTEAFF; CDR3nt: TGTGCCAGCTCACCAGGGCAGAACACTGAAGCTTTCTTT
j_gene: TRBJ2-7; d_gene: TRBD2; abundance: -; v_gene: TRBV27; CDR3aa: CASSAGLAGEQYF; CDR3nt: TGTGCCAGCAGCGCGGGACTAGCGGGCGAGCAGTACTTC